Following are 24 T cell receptor beta chains from one sample sequenced in a study of shared clonotypes between healthy human individuals. Sequencing used immunoSEQ multiplex PCR; TCRdb keeps in-frame clones, though not all of them. The sample yields approximately 1.5 million clones, about 98% seen once. Sample: naive CD4+ T cells sorted from blood. As for subset: CD45RA+ positively selected. These receptors were obtained from a man aged 25 to 40 in good health.

A word on this clone: Other nucleotide sequences from this sample produce the same CDR3. The CDR3, as DNA: TGTGCCAGCAGCTTGGGTGCGACAGATACGCAGTATTTT. Translated: CASSLGATDTQYF. This chain connects TRBV5-4 to TRBJ2-3; D not resolved. This CDR3 is 13 amino acids long. V was trimmed by 0 bases and J by 3 bases, leaving 5 bases between them. Germline loops: CDR1 SGHNT, CDR2 YYREEE (reference sequence).

V is TRBV2 and J is TRBJ2-7; 10 bases map to TRBD1. CDR1 and CDR2 (germline): SNHLY, FYNNEI. The CDR3 covers 14 residues. J gave up 6 bases and V 8 bases, and 10 bases lay outside the gene matches. The DNA for the CDR3 is TGTGCCAGCCGAACCGGGACAGGGGCCCGCGAGCAGTACTTC. Its translation is CASRTGTGAREQYF.

The chain is built from TRBV7-9 and TRBJ1-2; tentatively, D is TRBD1 (6 bases). The CDR3 consists of 11 residues. Germline loops: CDR1 SEHNR, CDR2 FQNEAQ (reference sequence). Trimming cost V 8 bases and J 6 bases, with 10 bases left between them. CDR3 sequence reads: CASGGDNGYTF. The CDR3, as DNA: TGTGCCAGCGGAGGGGACAATGGCTACACCTTC.

This chain joins TRBV7-6 and TRBJ2-7; 12 bases map to TRBD2. The CDR3 contains 19 residues. The germline gives CDR1 SGHVS, CDR2 FNYEAQ. V gave up 2 bases and J gave up 4 bases; unmatched junction bases: 15. The CDR3 region is CASSLRGPGLAGVVYEQYF. CDR3 sequence (DNA): TGTGCCAGCAGCTTACGGGGACCGGGACTAGCGGGCGTTGTATACGAGCAGTACTTC.

The chain links TRBV27 to TRBJ2-7, with TRBD2 identical over 12 bases. The V gene's germline CDR1 is MNHEY and CDR2 SMNVEV (reference sequence). There are 15 residues in the CDR3. V lost 6 bases and J lost 4; bases outside the gene matches: 7. The chain's CDR3 is CASRKLAGGSYEQYF. The CDR3 DNA reads as TGTGCCAGCAGGAAACTAGCGGGAGGCTCGTACGAGCAGTACTTC.

The chain has TRBV11-2 and TRBJ2-5, with D hard to call. V dropped 1 base and J dropped 1 base, with 10 bases sitting between them. The CDR3 is 15 amino acids. Germline V gene sequence: CDR1 SGHAT, CDR2 FQNNGV. CDR3 bases: TGTGCCAGCAGCTTAGGTGTCCACGCCCAAGAGACCCAGTACTTC. Encoded protein: CASSLGVHAQETQYF.

The chain is built from TRBV12-5 and TRBJ2-1; 7 positions match TRBD2. J lost 10 bases, V lost 4 bases, and 4 bases had no gene match. This CDR3 comprises 12 residues. Looked up from germline, CDR1 is LGHNT and CDR2 is FRNRAP. The CDR3 sequence is CASGSAGGEQFF. CDR3 nucleotides: TGTGCTAGTGGTTCGGCCGGGGGGGAGCAGTTCTTC.

The rearrangement links TRBV19 to TRBJ1-1; D not resolved. V lost 0 bases, J lost 1 base, and 6 bases lay in between. Germline assignment: CDR1 LNHDA and CDR2 SQIVND (reference sequence). This CDR3 is built from 14 residues. The CDR3 nucleotides are TGTGCCAGTAGTATAGAAAGGCAGAACACTGAAGCTTTCTTT. Translation: CASSIERQNTEAFF.

V and J are TRBV13 and TRBJ2-1, with 10 bases that match TRBD2. The ends lost 6 bases at V and 4 bases at J; junction bases unmatched: 21. Germline CDR1 reads PRHDT; CDR2 reads FYEKMQ (reference sequence). The CDR3 runs 20 residues. In DNA form, the CDR3 reads TGTGCCAGCAGTTCAGAATCACGACTCCAACCTAGCGGGAGTTACAATGAGCAGTTCTTC. It yields the protein CASSSESRLQPSGSYNEQFF. Full variable domain (missing parts from reference TRBV13 and TRBJ2-1): AAGVIQSPRHLIKEKRETATLKCYPIPRHDTVYWYQQGPGQDPQFLISFYEKMQSDKGSIPDRFSAQQFSDYHSELNMSSLELGDSALYFCASSSESRLQPSGSYNEQFFGPGTRLTVL.

This chain connects TRBV5-1 to TRBJ2-2; a weak D match, TRBD1 (5 bases). Per germline, CDR1 SGHRS and CDR2 YFSETQ. The CDR3 totals 15 residues. Trimming shortened V by 0 bases and J by 6 bases, and 12 bases separated the two germline ends. CDR3 DNA: TGCGCCAGCAGCTTGGCCCAGGGTAGGGCCGGGGAGCTGTTTTTT. Amino acids: CASSLAQGRAGELFF.

This clone was recorded once. The chain recombines TRBV29-1 with TRBJ2-3, with unresolved D. Trimming cost V 6 bases and J 1 base, with 14 bases left between them. Germline-derived CDR1 and CDR2 are SQVTM and ANQGSEA. There are 14 residues in the CDR3. The CDR3 loop reads CSVLRAIGTDTQYF. The CDR3, as DNA: TGCAGCGTCCTACGGGCTATAGGCACAGATACGCAGTATTTT.

This chain uses TRBV9 with TRBJ1-3; D not certain. The CDR3 contains 15 residues. Germline CDR1 SGDLS, CDR2 YYNGEE. V shed 0 bases and J shed 5 bases, with 12 bases lying between them. This chain's CDR3 is CASSVGQIPRNTIYF. The CDR3 DNA sequence: TGTGCCAGCAGCGTAGGGCAAATCCCAAGAAACACCATATATTTT.

This chain connects TRBV11-3 to TRBJ2-1, with D hard to call. The V gene lost 2 bases and the J gene lost 4 bases, with 3 bases spanning the gap. Germline values: CDR1 SGHNT, CDR2 YENEEA. The CDR3 totals 12 residues. CDR3 sequence (DNA): TGTGCCAGCAGCTTAAAATACAATGAGCAGTTCTTC. Its protein product is CASSLKYNEQFF.

This rearrangement joins TRBV5-4 to TRBJ2-2; 10 positions agree with TRBD1. This CDR3 contains 17 residues. Germline V gene lookup returns CDR1 SGHNT and CDR2 YYREEE (reference sequence). V was pared by 4 bases and J by 6 bases, with 12 bases of the junction left unmatched. CDR3 DNA sequence: TGTGCCAGCAGCCCCCGTCCCGGGACAGGGGTAGCCGGGGAGCTGTTTTTT. Its protein product is CASSPRPGTGVAGELFF.

This clone was seen once. The chain employs TRBV7-2 and TRBJ2-4; TRBD1 matches at 7 bases. J gave up 7 bases and V 2 bases, and 8 bases lay outside the gene matches. Germline V gene data show CDR1 as SGHTA and CDR2 as FQGNSA. This CDR3 spans 15 amino acids. As DNA, the CDR3 is TGTGCCAGCAGCTTATCCGGGACAGCAGAGAACATTCAGTACTTC. Its translation: CASSLSGTAENIQYF.

The chain carries TRBV27 and TRBJ2-7; unclear D gene. Germline V gene lookup returns CDR1 MNHEY and CDR2 SMNVEV (reference sequence). The CDR3 consists of 12 residues. Trimming cost V 5 bases and J 6 bases, with 11 bases left between them. CDR3 in DNA: TGTGCCAGCAGTCTCGTTAAAAGCGAGCAGTACTTC. Protein product: CASSLVKSEQYF.

The J gene is TRBJ2-3, the V gene TRBV7-2, with D perhaps given as TRBD1 or TRBD2 (5 bases each). The V gene lost 6 bases and the J gene lost 1 base, with 11 bases spanning the gap. The CDR3 contains 14 residues. Germline CDR1 reads SGHTA; CDR2 reads FQGNSA. The CDR3: CASRSGRGTDTQYF. CDR3 in DNA: TGTGCCAGCAGGTCGGGGCGGGGCACAGATACGCAGTATTTT.

The chain is built from TRBV7-9 and TRBJ1-2; D call uncertain. Looked up from germline, CDR1 is SEHNR and CDR2 is FQNEAQ (reference sequence). The CDR3 spans 14 residues. The V end lost 1 base, the J end lost 4 bases, and 10 bases lay between the germline ends. The CDR3 nucleotides read TGTGCCAGCAGCTTAGGTGAGGGCTTCTATGGCTACACCTTC. Amino acids: CASSLGEGFYGYTF. Using reference TRBV7-9 and TRBJ1-2 for the parts outside the CDR3, the full variable domain is DTGVSQNPRHKITKRGQNVTFRCDPISEHNRLYWYRQTLGQGPEFLTYFQNEAQLEKSRLLSDRFSAERPKGSFSTLEIQRTEQGDSAMYLCASSLGEGFYGYTFGSGTRLTVV.

This chain uses TRBV6-5 with TRBJ1-1; a possible D gene is TRBD1 (5 bases). The CDR3 totals 15 residues. V lost 0 bases to trimming and J lost 4 bases, with 12 bases between them. Germline-derived CDR1 and CDR2 are MNHEY and SVGAGI. The CDR3 bases are TGTGCCAGCAGTTACTCGATAGGCGGGGGCACTGAAGCTTTCTTT. Translating gives CASSYSIGGGTEAFF.

This chain connects TRBV15 to TRBJ2-1, with D perhaps matching TRBD2 (5 bases). Germline CDR1 is LNHNV and CDR2 is YYDKDF (reference sequence). Deletions cut 1 base from V and 3 bases from J, with 16 bases between. This CDR3 comprises 17 residues. CDR3 bases: TGTGCCACCAGCAGAGTCGGTCGGGGAAGAGACTACAATGAGCAGTTCTTC. It specifies CATSRVGRGRDYNEQFF.

On this clone: Other DNA sequences of this sample code for an identical CDR3. V and J are TRBV20-1 and TRBJ2-7; D gene ambiguous. Germline values: CDR1 DFQATT, CDR2 SNEGSKA (reference sequence). V was clipped by 1 base and J by 4 bases, with 5 bases between them. The CDR3 loop spans 11 amino acids. As DNA, the CDR3 is TGCAGTGCTAGAGGGGATTACGAGCAGTACTTC. This encodes CSARGDYEQYF.

The CDR3: CAWSVEAGGPYEQYF. As DNA, the CDR3 is TGTGCCTGGAGTGTAGAAGCGGGAGGTCCCTACGAGCAGTACTTC. The chain joins TRBV30 to TRBJ2-7; 9 nucleotides align to TRBD2. Germline values: CDR1 GTSNPN, CDR2 SVGIG (reference sequence). The CDR3 contains 15 residues. V gave up 0 bases and J gave up 2 bases; unmatched junction bases: 5.

The chain joins TRBV5-4 to TRBJ2-7; 15 nucleotides line up with TRBD2. Germline CDR1 and CDR2: SGHNT and YYREEE (reference sequence). Unmatched junction bases numbered 4, after V lost 3 bases and J lost 6 bases. The CDR3 loop spans 15 amino acids. This CDR3 reads CASSSGTSGGFEQYF. The CDR3 DNA reads TGTGCCAGCAGCTCAGGGACTAGCGGGGGGTTCGAGCAGTACTTC.

This chain connects TRBV5-4 to TRBJ2-7; D may be TRBD1 (5 bases). This CDR3 spans 15 amino acids. Germline CDR1 SGHNT, CDR2 YYREEE (reference sequence). Between the trimmed V and J ends, which lost 4 bases and 2 bases, there was a span of 16 bases. The CDR3 DNA reads TGTGCCAGCAGCCAGGGTGTTGCTGGCCCCTACGAGCAGTACTTC. Amino acids: CASSQGVAGPYEQYF.